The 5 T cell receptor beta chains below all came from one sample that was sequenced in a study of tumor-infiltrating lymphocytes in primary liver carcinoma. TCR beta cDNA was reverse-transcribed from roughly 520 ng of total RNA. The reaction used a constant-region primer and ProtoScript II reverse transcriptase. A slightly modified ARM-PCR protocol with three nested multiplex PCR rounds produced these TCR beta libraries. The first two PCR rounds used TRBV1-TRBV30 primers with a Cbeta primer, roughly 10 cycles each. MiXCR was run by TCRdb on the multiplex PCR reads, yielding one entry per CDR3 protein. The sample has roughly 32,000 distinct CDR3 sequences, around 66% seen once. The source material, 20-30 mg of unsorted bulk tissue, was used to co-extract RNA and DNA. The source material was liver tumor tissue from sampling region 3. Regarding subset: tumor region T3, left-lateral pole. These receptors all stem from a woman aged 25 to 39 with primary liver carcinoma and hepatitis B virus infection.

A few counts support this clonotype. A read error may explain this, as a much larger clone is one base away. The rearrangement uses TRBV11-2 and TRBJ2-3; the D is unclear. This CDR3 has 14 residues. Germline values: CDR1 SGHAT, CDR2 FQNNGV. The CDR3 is CASSLGTSTDRQYF. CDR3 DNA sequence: TGTGCCAGCAGCTTAGGGACCAGCACAGATAGGCAGTATTTT. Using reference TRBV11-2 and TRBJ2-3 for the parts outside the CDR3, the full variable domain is EAGVAQSPRYKIIEKRQSVAFWCNPISGHATLYWYQQILGQGPKLLIQFQNNGVVDDSQLPKDRFSAERLKGVDSTLKIQPAKLEDSAVYLCASSLGTSTDRQYFGPGTRLTVL.

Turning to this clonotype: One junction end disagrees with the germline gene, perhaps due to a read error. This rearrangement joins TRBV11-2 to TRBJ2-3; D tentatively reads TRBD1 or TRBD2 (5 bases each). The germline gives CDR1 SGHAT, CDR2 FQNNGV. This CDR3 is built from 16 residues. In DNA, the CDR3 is TGTGCCAGCAGCCGGATGCGGCAGGGAAGGGGAGATTCGCAGTATTTT. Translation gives CASSRMRQGRGDSQYF. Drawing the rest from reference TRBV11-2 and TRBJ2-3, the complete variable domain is EAGVAQSPRYKIIEKRQSVAFWCNPISGHATLYWYQQILGQGPKLLIQFQNNGVVDDSQLPKDRFSAERLKGVDSTLKIQPAKLEDSAVYLCASSRMRQGRGDSQYFGPGTRLTVL.

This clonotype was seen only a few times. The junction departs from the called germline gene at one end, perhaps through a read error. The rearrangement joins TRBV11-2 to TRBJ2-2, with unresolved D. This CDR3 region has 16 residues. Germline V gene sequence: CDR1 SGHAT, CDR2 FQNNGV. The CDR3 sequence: CVSSPDPQLNTGELFF. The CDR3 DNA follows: TGTGTCAGCAGTCCCGATCCCCAATTGAACACAGGGGAGCTGTTTTTT.

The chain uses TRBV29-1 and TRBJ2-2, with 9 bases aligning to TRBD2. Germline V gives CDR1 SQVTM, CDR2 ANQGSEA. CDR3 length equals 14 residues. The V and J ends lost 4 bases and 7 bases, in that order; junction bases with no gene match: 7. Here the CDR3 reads CSVATGLALGELFF. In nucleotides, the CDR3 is TGCAGCGTTGCAACGGGACTAGCACTCGGGGAGCTGTTTTTT.

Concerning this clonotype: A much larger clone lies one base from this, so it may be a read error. The CDR3 bases are TGTGCCAGCACTTCCGAGGGACTAGCGGGAACCGGGGAGCTGTTTTTT. Translated, it gives CASTSEGLAGTGELFF. V usage is TRBV6-6 and J usage is TRBJ2-2; 13 bases match TRBD2. CDR1 and CDR2 (germline): MNHNY, SVGAGI (reference sequence). This CDR3 region has 16 residues. V dropped 7 bases and J dropped 5; count of bases not matched to a gene: 7.